These 2 T cell receptor beta chains were all obtained from the same sample, sequenced in a study of T cells after yellow fever vaccination. TCRdb called the 5' RACE reads again in MiXCR, with one record for every CDR3 protein. The data show a few hundred thousand distinct CDR3 sequences, 17% seen once. Sequencing used PBMCs, obtained 5 days after the first yellow fever vaccination. The receptors here all came from a man aged 18 to 35 who received the YFV17D yellow fever vaccine.

This chain uses TRBV6-5 with TRBJ2-3; the D is unclear. Germline values: CDR1 MNHEY, CDR2 SVGAGI. The CDR3 totals 17 residues. Trimming shortened V by 0 bases and J by 1 base, and 14 bases separated the two germline ends. CDR3 loop: CASSYSYTPSGTDTQYF. The CDR3 nucleotides read TGTGCCAGCAGTTACTCGTACACCCCGAGTGGCACAGATACGCAGTATTTT.

V usage is TRBV5-1 and J usage is TRBJ2-3; 11 positions match TRBD2. The length of the CDR3 is 16 residues. In germline, CDR1 is SGHRS, CDR2 YFSETQ. Trimming removed 4 bases from V and 4 bases from J; junction bases left unmatched: 8. The CDR3 coding sequence is TGCGCCAGCAGCCCATTAGCGGGGGGGCCTTCAGATACGCAGTATTTT. Residues: CASSPLAGGPSDTQYF.